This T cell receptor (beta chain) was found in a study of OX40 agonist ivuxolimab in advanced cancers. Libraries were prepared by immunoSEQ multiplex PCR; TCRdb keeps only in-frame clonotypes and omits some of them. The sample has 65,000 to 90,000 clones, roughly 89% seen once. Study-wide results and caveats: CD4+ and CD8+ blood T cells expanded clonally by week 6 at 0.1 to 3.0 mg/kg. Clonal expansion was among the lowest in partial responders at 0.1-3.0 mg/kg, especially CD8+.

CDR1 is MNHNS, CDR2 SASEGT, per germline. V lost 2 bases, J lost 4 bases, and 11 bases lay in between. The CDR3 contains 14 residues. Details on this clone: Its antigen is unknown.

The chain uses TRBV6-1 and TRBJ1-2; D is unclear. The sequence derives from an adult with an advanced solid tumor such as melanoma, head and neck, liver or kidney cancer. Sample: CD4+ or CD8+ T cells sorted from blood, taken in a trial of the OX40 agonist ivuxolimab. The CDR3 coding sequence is TGTGCCAGCAGTGAATACGGCAGAATCTATGGCTACACCTTC. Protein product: CASSEYGRIYGYTF.